Each of the 26 T cell receptor beta chains below was sequenced from the same sample in a study of blood T cells in healthy people across ages. Then a second PCR, running roughly 7 to 11 cycles, was carried out with a sample-barcoded 5' primer and a J-beta primer mix. A single record per CDR3 protein comes from TCRdb applying MiXCR to the 5' RACE reads. The table shows about 970,000 distinct CDR3 sequences, with roughly half occurring only once. Sequences were obtained from blood. The receptors come from an older woman in good health.

The chain couples TRBV4-1 to TRBJ2-3, with D possibly being TRBD2 (6 bases). The germline V gene encodes CDR1 MGHRA and CDR2 YSYEKL. V was clipped by 1 base and J by 3 bases, with 17 bases between them. CDR3 length equals 17 residues. The CDR3 region is CASSQGPGRRNTDTQYF. The DNA for the CDR3 is TGCGCCAGCAGCCAAGGACCCGGGAGACGGAATACAGATACGCAGTATTTT.

The chain couples TRBV7-9 to TRBJ2-2, with D unresolved. Per germline, CDR1 SEHNR and CDR2 FQNEAQ (reference sequence). This CDR3 comprises 16 residues. V was cut by 1 base and J by 4 bases, with 13 bases left in between. The DNA of the CDR3 is TGTGCCAGCAGCTTAGGGGGTTGGCGACTCACCGGGGAGCTGTTTTTT. Translated, it gives CASSLGGWRLTGELFF.

The chain employs TRBV27 and TRBJ2-4, with TRBD2 identical over 11 bases. Germline V gene sequence: CDR1 MNHEY, CDR2 SMNVEV (reference sequence). This CDR3 is built from 14 residues. Losses at the gene ends were 7 bases for V and 3 bases for J; bases not matched to a gene: 2. CDR3 nucleotide sequence: TGTGCCAGCAAGGGACTAGCGGACAAAAACATTCAGTACTTC. It is translated as CASKGLADKNIQYF.

CDR3 region: CASSLERTSGRADEQYF. The DNA for the CDR3 is TGTGCCAGCAGCCTAGAAAGGACTAGCGGGAGGGCCGACGAGCAGTACTTC. The chain joins TRBV3-1 to TRBJ2-7; 15 bases line up with TRBD2. Germline CDR1 is LGHDT and CDR2 is YNNKEL (reference sequence). The CDR3 runs 17 residues. With 4 bases clipped from V and 5 bases from J, the junction kept 9 bases outside the gene matches.

This rearrangement joins TRBV7-9 to TRBJ1-2; no reliable D call. The CDR3 is 14 amino acids. V was trimmed by 1 base and J by 2 bases, leaving 8 bases between them. The germline gives CDR1 SEHNR, CDR2 FQNEAQ (reference sequence). CDR3 amino acids: CASSLEVKNYGYTF. The DNA of the CDR3 is TGTGCCAGCAGCTTAGAGGTGAAGAACTATGGCTACACCTTC.

This clonotype was seen a few times. CDR3 nucleotide sequence: TGTGCCAGCAGCTACGACTCTTGGGACAGGCGCCTTTACTATGGCTACACCTTC. Its protein product is CASSYDSWDRRLYYGYTF. The genes are TRBV28 and TRBJ1-2; 8 positions agree with TRBD1. The trim removed 6 bases at V and 3 bases at J, leaving 18 bases unmatched. The CDR3 sequence is 18 residues long. Germline V gene lookup returns CDR1 MDHEN and CDR2 SYDVKM.

V gene TRBV2 combines with J gene TRBJ2-7; 7 bases align to TRBD2. The CDR3 has 15 amino acids. Looked up from germline, CDR1 is SNHLY and CDR2 is FYNNEI. With V trimmed by 4 bases and J by 2 bases, 8 bases remained unmatched. The CDR3 region has the DNA TGTGCCAGCAGTGGACTAGCCACCCTCCCCTACGAGCAGTACTTC. Residues: CASSGLATLPYEQYF.

This clonotype was detected only once. This chain uses TRBV4-2 with TRBJ2-1; TRBD2 aligns across 9 bases. CDR1 is LGHNA, CDR2 YNFKEQ, per germline. The CDR3 consists of 15 residues. J was trimmed by 9 bases and V by 5 bases; bases with no gene match: 11. The CDR3 sequence: CASSSSGVNSSEQFF. Here the CDR3 DNA reads TGTGCCAGCAGCTCTAGCGGGGTAAACAGTAGTGAGCAGTTCTTC.

J is TRBJ2-5 and V is TRBV12-3 or TRBV12-4, with a tentative D call TRBD2 (7 bases). The J call is in doubt because the DNA end fits TRBJ2-7 better. The CDR3 totals 14 residues. The CDR3, as DNA: TGTGCCAGCAGCACGGACGGGGGGCTATACGAGCAGTACTTC. Protein: CASSTDGGLYEQYF.

The chain links TRBV4-3 to TRBJ2-1; the D gene could be TRBD1 or TRBD2 (5 bases each). Germline CDR1 and CDR2: LGHNA and YSLEER. CDR3 length: 17 residues. V lost 1 base and J 4 bases, leaving 17 bases between the germline ends. The CDR3 nucleotides read TGCGCCAGCAGCCAAGGTTGGGGGAGCTACGAATACAATGAGCAGTTCTTC. Protein: CASSQGWGSYEYNEQFF.

The chain carries TRBV5-1 and TRBJ2-3; 7 bases fit TRBD2. This CDR3 is built from 16 residues. Germline V CDR1 and CDR2: SGHRS, YFSETQ. Losses at the gene ends were 4 bases for V and 9 bases for J; bases not matched to a gene: 17. The DNA of the CDR3 is TGCGCCAGCAGCCCCGGCACAGCGGGGACGTTCGAGACGCAGTATTTT. Residues: CASSPGTAGTFETQYF.

This clonotype was detected only a few times. The chain links TRBV29-1 to TRBJ2-1; D is perhaps TRBD2 (6 bases). The V end lost 4 bases, the J end lost 7 bases, and 14 bases lay between the germline ends. Germline V lookup: CDR1 SQVTM, CDR2 ANQGSEA. CDR3 size: 13 residues. CDR3 protein: CSVGTTGGNEQFF. CDR3 coding DNA: TGCAGCGTTGGCACAACCGGGGGTAATGAGCAGTTCTTC.

This clonotype was recorded a few times. Relative to the germline gene, one junction end is altered; a read error may explain this. The chain has TRBV20-1 and TRBJ2-4, with a weak D call TRBD2 (5 bases). The assigned J gene may be wrong: the sequence end matches TRBJ2-7 better. The CDR3 consists of 16 residues. CDR1 and CDR2 from the germline V gene are DFQATT and SNEGSKA (reference sequence). The CDR3 loop reads CSARDQETRGSSEQYF. The DNA for the CDR3 is TGCAGTGCTAGAGATCAGGAAACTAGAGGTTCCTCCGAGCAGTACTTC.

The V and J genes are TRBV20-1 and TRBJ2-1, with 14 bases identical to TRBD2. The length of the CDR3 is 19 residues. With 4 bases clipped from V and 4 bases from J, the junction kept 15 bases outside the gene matches. Germline CDR1 is DFQATT and CDR2 is SNEGSKA (reference sequence). The CDR3 here is CSAKGLAGDRPLPYNEQFF. CDR3 DNA sequence: TGCAGTGCTAAGGGACTAGCGGGAGACCGACCCCTCCCGTACAATGAGCAGTTCTTC.

V is TRBV29-1 and J is TRBJ2-5, with D unclear. Germline values: CDR1 SQVTM, CDR2 ANQGSEA. The CDR3 sequence is 13 residues long. Trimming cost V 3 bases and J 5 bases, with 13 bases left between them. DNA of the CDR3: TGCAGCGTTGATCCGGGCAGCCGGGAGACCCAGTACTTC. It yields the protein CSVDPGSRETQYF.

This clonotype was counted a few times. J is TRBJ2-1 and V is TRBV27, with no clear D. V shed 3 bases and J shed 6 bases, with 3 bases lying between them. The CDR3 has 11 amino acids. In germline, CDR1 is MNHEY, CDR2 SMNVEV (reference sequence). Here the CDR3 DNA reads TGTGCCAGCAGTTTCGTCAATGAGCAGTTCTTC. Its protein product is CASSFVNEQFF.

The rearrangement uses TRBV4-2 and TRBJ2-3; TRBD2 matches 7 bases. Germline CDR1 is LGHNA and CDR2 is YNFKEQ. The J segment lost 4 bases and the V segment lost 1 base, leaving 8 bases of the junction unmatched. The CDR3 contains 16 residues. CDR3 loop: CASSQAGLEESDTQYF. DNA for the CDR3: TGTGCCAGCAGCCAAGCCGGACTAGAAGAGTCAGATACGCAGTATTTT.

This rearrangement joins TRBV4-2 to TRBJ2-1; possible D gene TRBD2, 5 bases. Trimming pared 0 bases from V and 2 bases from J, leaving 11 bases between. The germline gives CDR1 LGHNA, CDR2 YNFKEQ. The CDR3 totals 16 residues. The DNA for the CDR3 is TGTGCCAGCAGCCAAGACGCCCGGGATACCTACAATGAGCAGTTCTTC. Translated: CASSQDARDTYNEQFF.

The V call is TRBV4-1, the J call TRBJ1-2, with a possible D match to TRBD1 (6 bases). V lost 4 bases, J lost 1 base, and 13 bases lay in between. Per germline, CDR1 MGHRA and CDR2 YSYEKL. The CDR3 consists of 15 residues. The CDR3 DNA reads as TGCGCCAGCAGCCCAGCCCTGGACAGTAACTATGGCTACACCTTC. Translating it yields CASSPALDSNYGYTF.

The V and J genes are TRBV24-1 and TRBJ2-5; D is unclear. V gave up 3 bases and J gave up 11 bases, with 15 bases separating them. The CDR3 covers 13 residues. CDR1 and CDR2 (germline): KGHDR, SFDVKD. DNA for the CDR3: TGTGCCACCAGTGATGAGACACTTACCCGGCAGTACTTC. The encoded protein is CATSDETLTRQYF.

The rearrangement links TRBV2 to TRBJ1-5; possibly TRBD1 for D (6 bases). From germline, CDR1 is SNHLY and CDR2 FYNNEI. The CDR3 loop spans 15 amino acids. V was pared by 0 bases and J by 1 base, with 7 bases between. The CDR3 loop is CASSEAGGSNQPQHF. The CDR3 DNA follows: TGTGCCAGCAGTGAAGCAGGGGGGAGCAATCAGCCCCAGCATTTT.

Details on this clonotype: Compared with germline, one end of the junction differs, possibly owing to a read error. The rearrangement links TRBV20-1 to TRBJ2-1; 10 bases are a match to TRBD1. The J call may be mistaken, given a closer DNA end match to TRBJ2-7. Germline CDR1 is DFQATT and CDR2 is SNEGSKA (reference sequence). This CDR3 has 16 residues. The CDR3 nucleotides are TGCGGTGCTAGAGAAGGGACAGGGGTAGTGGCTTACGAGCAGTACTTC. Its translation is CGAREGTGVVAYEQYF.

As concerns this clonotype: Mismatch with germline at one junction end may stem from a read error. The CDR3 nucleotides are TGTGCCAGCAGAGCAAACCGGGACTACTCCTACGGGCAGTACTTC. Translation: CASRANRDYSYGQYF. The chain recombines TRBV6-2 or TRBV6-3 with TRBJ2-7; 7 bases are a match to TRBD2. This CDR3 spans 15 amino acids. Germline CDR1 MNHEY, CDR2 SVGEGT.

This clonotype was recorded a few times. V usage is TRBV14 and J usage is TRBJ1-2; TRBD1 matches 7 bases. The ends lost 1 base at V and 4 bases at J; junction bases unmatched: 3. Germline assignment: CDR1 SGHDN and CDR2 FVKESK. The CDR3 sequence is 14 residues long. CDR3 nucleotides: TGTGCCAGCAGCCAAGCCGGGACAGTCTATGGCTACACCTTC. It encodes CASSQAGTVYGYTF.

The gene calls are TRBV9 and TRBJ2-7, with 15 bases aligning to TRBD2. Germline lookup yields CDR1 SGDLS and CDR2 YYNGEE. This CDR3 has 16 residues. V shed 3 bases, J shed 4 bases, and the junction held 5 bases outside the gene matches. This CDR3 reads CASSEGLAGGGYEQYF. The CDR3 nucleotides are TGTGCCAGCAGCGAGGGACTAGCGGGAGGCGGGTACGAGCAGTACTTC.

The chain employs TRBV28 and TRBJ1-6; perhaps TRBD1 as D (6 bases). This CDR3 has 16 residues. The germline V and J ends were trimmed by 9 bases and 2 bases, with 17 bases remaining between them. Germline-derived CDR1 and CDR2 are MDHEN and SYDVKM. Here the CDR3 DNA reads TGTGCCAGTAGCGGGGGGGGCGAAGCCTATAATTCACCCCTCCACTTT. Its protein is CASSGGGEAYNSPLHF.